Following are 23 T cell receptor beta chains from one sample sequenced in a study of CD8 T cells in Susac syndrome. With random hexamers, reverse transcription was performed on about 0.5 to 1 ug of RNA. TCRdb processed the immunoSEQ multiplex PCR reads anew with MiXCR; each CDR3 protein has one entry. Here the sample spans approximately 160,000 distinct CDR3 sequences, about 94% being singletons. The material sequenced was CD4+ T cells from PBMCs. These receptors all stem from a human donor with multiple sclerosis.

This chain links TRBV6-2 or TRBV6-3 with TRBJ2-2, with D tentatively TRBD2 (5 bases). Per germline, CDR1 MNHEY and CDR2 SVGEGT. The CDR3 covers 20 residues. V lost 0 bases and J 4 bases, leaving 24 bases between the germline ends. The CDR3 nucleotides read TGTGCCAGCAGTTACTCGATCTACGCCGAGGGCCCGTGGGTCACCGGGGAGCTGTTTTTT. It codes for CASSYSIYAEGPWVTGELFF.

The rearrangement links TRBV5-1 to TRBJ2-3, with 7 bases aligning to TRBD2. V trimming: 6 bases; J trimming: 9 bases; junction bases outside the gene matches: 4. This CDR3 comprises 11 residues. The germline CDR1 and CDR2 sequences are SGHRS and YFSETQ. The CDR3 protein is CASTLADTQYF. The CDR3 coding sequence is TGCGCCAGCACTCTAGCGGACACGCAGTATTTT.

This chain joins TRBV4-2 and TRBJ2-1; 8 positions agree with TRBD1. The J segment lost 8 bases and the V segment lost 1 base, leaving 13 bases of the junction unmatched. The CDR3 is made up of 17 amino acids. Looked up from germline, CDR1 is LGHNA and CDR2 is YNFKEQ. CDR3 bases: TGTGCCAGCAGCCAAGTTGATGAGGGCAGGGGGCGGGATGAGCAGTTCTTC. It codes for CASSQVDEGRGRDEQFF.

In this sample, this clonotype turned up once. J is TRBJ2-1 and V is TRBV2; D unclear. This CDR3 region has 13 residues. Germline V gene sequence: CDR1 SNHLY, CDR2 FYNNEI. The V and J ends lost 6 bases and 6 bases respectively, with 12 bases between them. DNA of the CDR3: TGTGCCAGCAGAAAAGATGCTCGCAATGAGCAGTTCTTC. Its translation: CASRKDARNEQFF.

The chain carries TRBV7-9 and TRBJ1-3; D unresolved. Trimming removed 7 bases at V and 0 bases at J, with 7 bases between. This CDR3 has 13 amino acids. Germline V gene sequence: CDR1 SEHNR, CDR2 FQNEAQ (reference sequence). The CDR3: CASNPISGNTIYF. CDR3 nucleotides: TGTGCCAGCAACCCTATCTCTGGAAACACCATATATTTT.

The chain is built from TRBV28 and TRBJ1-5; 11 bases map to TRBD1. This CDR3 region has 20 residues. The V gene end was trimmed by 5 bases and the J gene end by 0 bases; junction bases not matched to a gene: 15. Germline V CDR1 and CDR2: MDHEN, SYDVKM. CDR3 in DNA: TGTGCCAGCAGTACCCCTCTAGGGACAGGGGGTCAAAATAGCAATCAGCCCCAGCATTTT. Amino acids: CASSTPLGTGGQNSNQPQHF.

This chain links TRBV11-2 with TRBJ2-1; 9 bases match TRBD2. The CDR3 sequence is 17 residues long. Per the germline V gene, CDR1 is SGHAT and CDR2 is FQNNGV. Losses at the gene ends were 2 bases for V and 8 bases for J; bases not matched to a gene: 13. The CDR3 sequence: CASSLRLPAGGVDEQFF. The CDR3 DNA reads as TGTGCCAGCAGCTTACGTCTACCAGCGGGAGGAGTCGATGAGCAGTTCTTC.

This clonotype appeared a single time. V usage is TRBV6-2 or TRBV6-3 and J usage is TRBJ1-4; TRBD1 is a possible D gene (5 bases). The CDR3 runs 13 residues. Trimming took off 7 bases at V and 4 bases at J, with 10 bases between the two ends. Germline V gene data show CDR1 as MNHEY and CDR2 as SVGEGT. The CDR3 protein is CASMEGYNEKLFF. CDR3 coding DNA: TGTGCCAGCATGGAGGGGTATAATGAAAAACTGTTTTTT.

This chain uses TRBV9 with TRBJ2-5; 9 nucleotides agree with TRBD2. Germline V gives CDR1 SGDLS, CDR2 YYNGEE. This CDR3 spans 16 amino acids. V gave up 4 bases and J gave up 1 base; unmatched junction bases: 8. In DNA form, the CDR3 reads TGTGCCAGCAGCACCTCGACTAGCGGAACCCAAGAGACCCAGTACTTC. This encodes CASSTSTSGTQETQYF.

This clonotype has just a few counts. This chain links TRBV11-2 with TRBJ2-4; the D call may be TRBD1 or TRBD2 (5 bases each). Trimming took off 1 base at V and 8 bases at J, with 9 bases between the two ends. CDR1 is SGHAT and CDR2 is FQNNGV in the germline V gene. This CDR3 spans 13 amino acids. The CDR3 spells CASSLAGADIQYF. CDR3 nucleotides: TGTGCCAGCAGCTTAGCCGGGGCGGACATTCAGTACTTC. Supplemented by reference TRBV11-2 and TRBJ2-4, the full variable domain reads EAGVAQSPRYKIIEKRQSVAFWCNPISGHATLYWYQQILGQGPKLLIQFQNNGVVDDSQLPKDRFSAERLKGVDSTLKIQPAKLEDSAVYLCASSLAGADIQYFGAGTRLSVL.

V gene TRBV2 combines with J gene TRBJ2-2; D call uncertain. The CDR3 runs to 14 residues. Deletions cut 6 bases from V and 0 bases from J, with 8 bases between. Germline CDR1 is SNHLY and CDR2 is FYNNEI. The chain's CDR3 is CASRNSANTGELFF. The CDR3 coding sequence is TGTGCCAGCAGAAATTCGGCGAACACCGGGGAGCTGTTTTTT.

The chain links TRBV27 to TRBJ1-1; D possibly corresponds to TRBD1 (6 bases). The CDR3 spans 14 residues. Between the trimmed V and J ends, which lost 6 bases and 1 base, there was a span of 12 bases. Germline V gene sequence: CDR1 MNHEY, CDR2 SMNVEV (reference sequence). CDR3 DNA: TGTGCCAGCAGACAGGGAACCAAGAACACTGAAGCTTTCTTT. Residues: CASRQGTKNTEAFF.

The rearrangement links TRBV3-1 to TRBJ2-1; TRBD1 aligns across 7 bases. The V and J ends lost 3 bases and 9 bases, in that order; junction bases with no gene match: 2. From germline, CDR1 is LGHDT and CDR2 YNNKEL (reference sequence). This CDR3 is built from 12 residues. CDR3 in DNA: TGTGCCAGCAGCCAGACAGGGTTTGAGCAGTTCTTC. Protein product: CASSQTGFEQFF.

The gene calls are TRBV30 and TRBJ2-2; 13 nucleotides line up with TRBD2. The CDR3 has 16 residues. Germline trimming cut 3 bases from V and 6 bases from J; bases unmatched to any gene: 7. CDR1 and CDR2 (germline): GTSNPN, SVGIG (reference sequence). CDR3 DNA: TGTGCCTGGAGACTAGCGGGGGGGCCTAATCCCGGGGAGCTGTTTTTT. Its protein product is CAWRLAGGPNPGELFF.

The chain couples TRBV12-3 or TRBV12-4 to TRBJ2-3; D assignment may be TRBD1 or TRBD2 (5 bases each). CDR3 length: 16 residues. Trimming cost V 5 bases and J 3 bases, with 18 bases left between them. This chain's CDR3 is CASSSMGEGMTDTQYF. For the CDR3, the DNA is TGTGCCAGCAGTAGCATGGGGGAAGGAATGACAGATACGCAGTATTTT.

The CDR3 is CSARVGAYEQYF. The CDR3 bases are TGCAGTGCTAGAGTGGGGGCCTACGAGCAGTACTTC. The genes are TRBV20-1 and TRBJ2-7; D may correspond to TRBD1 or TRBD2 (5 bases each). V was clipped by 1 base and J by 2 bases, with 6 bases between them. In germline, CDR1 is DFQATT, CDR2 SNEGSKA (reference sequence). This CDR3 is 12 amino acids long.

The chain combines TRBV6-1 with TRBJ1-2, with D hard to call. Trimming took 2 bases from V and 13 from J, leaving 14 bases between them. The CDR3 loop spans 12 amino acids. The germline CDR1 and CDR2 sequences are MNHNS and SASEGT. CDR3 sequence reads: CASSEWSRESTF. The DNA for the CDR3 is TGTGCCAGCAGTGAATGGTCAAGGGAGTCCACCTTC.

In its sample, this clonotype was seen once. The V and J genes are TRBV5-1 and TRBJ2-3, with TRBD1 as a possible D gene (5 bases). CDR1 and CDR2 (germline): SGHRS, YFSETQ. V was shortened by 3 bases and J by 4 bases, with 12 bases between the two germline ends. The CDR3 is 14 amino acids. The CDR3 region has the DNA TGCGCCAGCAGCTCGCAGGGCAACGCAGATACGCAGTATTTT. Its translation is CASSSQGNADTQYF.

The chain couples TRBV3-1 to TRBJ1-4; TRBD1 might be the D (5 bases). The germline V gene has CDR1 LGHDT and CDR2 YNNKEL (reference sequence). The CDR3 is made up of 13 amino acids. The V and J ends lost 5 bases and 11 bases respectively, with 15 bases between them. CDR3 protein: CASSYVGVGKLFF. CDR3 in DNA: TGTGCCAGCAGCTACGTAGGGGTAGGGAAACTGTTTTTT.

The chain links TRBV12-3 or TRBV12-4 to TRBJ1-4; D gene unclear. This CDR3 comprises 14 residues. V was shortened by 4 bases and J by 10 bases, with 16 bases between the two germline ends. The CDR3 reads CASSSASSWGKLFF. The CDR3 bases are TGTGCCAGCAGTTCCGCGTCCTCTTGGGGAAAACTGTTTTTT.

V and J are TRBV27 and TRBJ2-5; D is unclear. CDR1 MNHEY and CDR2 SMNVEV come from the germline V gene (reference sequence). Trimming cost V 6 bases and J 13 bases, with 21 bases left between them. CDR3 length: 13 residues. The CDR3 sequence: CASRAGHYTSSYF. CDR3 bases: TGTGCCAGCAGGGCAGGCCACTACACCTCGTCGTACTTC.

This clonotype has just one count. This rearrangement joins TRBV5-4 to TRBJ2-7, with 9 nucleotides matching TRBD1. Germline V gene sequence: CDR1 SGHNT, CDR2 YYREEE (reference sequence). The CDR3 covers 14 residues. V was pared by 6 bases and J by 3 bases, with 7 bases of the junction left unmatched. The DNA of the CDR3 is TGTGCCAGCACCACAGGGGGCGCGAACTACGAGCAGTACTTC. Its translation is CASTTGGANYEQYF.

CDR3 sequence reads: CSASPRNEQFF. In nucleotides, the CDR3 is TGCAGTGCTTCACCCCGGAATGAGCAGTTCTTC. V is TRBV20-1 and J is TRBJ2-1; D remains ambiguous. CDR1 and CDR2 (germline): DFQATT, SNEGSKA (reference sequence). The CDR3 sequence is 11 residues long. V lost 5 bases and J lost 7, with 9 bases in between.